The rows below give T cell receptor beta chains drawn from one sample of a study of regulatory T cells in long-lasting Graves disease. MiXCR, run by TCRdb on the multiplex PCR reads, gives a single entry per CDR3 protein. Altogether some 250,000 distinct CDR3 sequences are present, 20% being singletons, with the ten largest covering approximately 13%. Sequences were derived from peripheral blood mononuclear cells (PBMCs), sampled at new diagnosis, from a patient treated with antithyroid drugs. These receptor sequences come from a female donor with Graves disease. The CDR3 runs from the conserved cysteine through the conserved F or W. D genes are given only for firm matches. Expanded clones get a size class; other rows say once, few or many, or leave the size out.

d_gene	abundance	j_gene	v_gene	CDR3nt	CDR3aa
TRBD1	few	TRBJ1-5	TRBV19	TGTGCCAGTAGAAACAGGGGGAATCAGCCCCAGCATTTT	CASRNRGNQPQHF
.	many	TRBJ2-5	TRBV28	TGTGCCAGCAGTTCTTATGCGGGGCAAGAGACCCGGTACTTC	CASSSYAGQETRYF
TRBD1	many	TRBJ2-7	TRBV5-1	TGCGCCAGCAGCCGAGGACAGGGTGGCGAGCAGTACTTC	CASSRGQGGEQYF
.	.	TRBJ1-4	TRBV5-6	TGTGCCAGCAGCCGGACAGCCCTTAATGAAAAACTGTTTTTT	CASSRTALNEKLFF
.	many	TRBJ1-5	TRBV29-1	TGCAGCGTTGAAGCGGGGAAAGGTCAGCCCCAGCATTTT	CSVEAGKGQPQHF
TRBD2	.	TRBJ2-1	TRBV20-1	TGCAGTGCTAGAGCCTTAGCGGGGGGCAATGAGCAGTTCTTC	CSARALAGGNEQFF
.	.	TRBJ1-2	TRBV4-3	TGCGCCAGCAGCCAAGCAGGGTCTTCCTATGGCTACACCTTC	CASSQAGSSYGYTF
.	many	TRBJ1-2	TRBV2	TGTGCCAGCAGTGCCCCACAGCCTAACTATGGCTACACCTTC	CASSAPQPNYGYTF
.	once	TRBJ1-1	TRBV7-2	TGTGCCAGCAGCCACGGGATTTCGGGGCCGAGCACTGAAGCTTTCTTT	CASSHGISGPSTEAFF
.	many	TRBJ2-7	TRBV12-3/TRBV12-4	TGTGCCAGCAGTTCAAGGTCCAGGGGAGGCGAGCAGTACTTC	CASSSRSRGGEQYF
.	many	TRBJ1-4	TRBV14	TGTGCCAGCAGCCAAGTCTCAAAACTGTTTTTT	CASSQVSKLFF
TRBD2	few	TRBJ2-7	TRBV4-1	TGCGCCAGCAGCCAAGATTATCTAGCGGGAGGGCCCTCCGAGCAGTACTTC	CASSQDYLAGGPSEQYF
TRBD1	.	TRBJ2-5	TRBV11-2	TGTGCCAGCAGCTTAGTCTGGACAGGGCAAGAGACCCAGTACTTC	CASSLVWTGQETQYF
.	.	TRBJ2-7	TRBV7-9	TGTGCCAGCAGCTCCCCCCCTTATGACAGCTCCTACGAGCAGTACTTC	CASSSPPYDSSYEQYF
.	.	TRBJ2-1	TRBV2	TGTGCCAGCAGTGAAACACTCTCCTACAATGAGCAGTTCTTC	CASSETLSYNEQFF
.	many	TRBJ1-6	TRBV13	TGTGCCAGCAGCTTGACGGACCCAAATTCACCCCTCCACTTT	CASSLTDPNSPLHF
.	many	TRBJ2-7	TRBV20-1	TGCAGTGCTAGAGCTAGGTTTAAGGGACCCTCCTACGAGCAGTACTTC	CSARARFKGPSYEQYF
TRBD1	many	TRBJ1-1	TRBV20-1	TGCAGTGCTAGGGACCCACAGGGGGCGCGGGTGAACACTGAAGCTTTCTTT	CSARDPQGARVNTEAFF
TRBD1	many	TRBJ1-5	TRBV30	TGTGCCTGGAGTGGTCGGACAGGTCTTCAGCCCCAGCATTTT	CAWSGRTGLQPQHF
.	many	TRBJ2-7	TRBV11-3	TGTGCCAGCAGCAATACAGCAGACTACGAGCAGTACTTC	CASSNTADYEQYF
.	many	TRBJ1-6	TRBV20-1	TGCAGTGCTAGAGTGGGGACGTCAGGGAGCTCCTATAATTCACCCCTCCACTTT	CSARVGTSGSSYNSPLHF
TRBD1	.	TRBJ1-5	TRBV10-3	TGTGCCATCAGTGAGCGACAGGGAGAGGCAACTCAGCCCCAGCATTTT	CAISERQGEATQPQHF
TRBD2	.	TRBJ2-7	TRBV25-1	TGTGCCAGCACCCCGCGAGCGGGAGGCCACGAGCAGTACTTC	CASTPRAGGHEQYF
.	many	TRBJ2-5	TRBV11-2	TGTGCCAGCAGCTTACAGGACCGGGGCATGGAGACCCAGTACTTC	CASSLQDRGMETQYF
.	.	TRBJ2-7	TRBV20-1	TGCAGTGGATTGGACACCTCGCACGAGCAGTACTTC	CSGLDTSHEQYF
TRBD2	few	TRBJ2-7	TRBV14	TGTGCCAGCAGCCAAGTAGATAGCGGGAGTTTTCCCTACGAGCAGTACTTC	CASSQVDSGSFPYEQYF
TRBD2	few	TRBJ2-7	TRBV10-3	TGTGCCATCAGGAAAAGCGGGAGAGGGTCTGGCGAGCAGTACTTC	CAIRKSGRGSGEQYF
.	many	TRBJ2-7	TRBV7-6	TGTGCCAGCAGCCCCTCGGCACCCTACGAGCAGTACTTC	CASSPSAPYEQYF
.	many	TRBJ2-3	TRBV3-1	TGTGCCAGCAGCCAAGAGGGAAGGGGCACAGATACGCAGTATTTT	CASSQEGRGTDTQYF
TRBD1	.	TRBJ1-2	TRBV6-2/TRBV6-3	TGTGCCAGCAGTCCGGGACAGGGGTTTAGCGGCTACACCTTC	CASSPGQGFSGYTF
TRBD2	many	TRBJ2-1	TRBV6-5	TGTGCCAGCAGTTACTCGATGCCCAGCGGGATTTACAATGAGCAGTTCTTC	CASSYSMPSGIYNEQFF
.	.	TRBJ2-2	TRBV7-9	TGTGCCAGCAGCTTCTTCTCGGGAGACGGGGAGCTGTTTTTT	CASSFFSGDGELFF
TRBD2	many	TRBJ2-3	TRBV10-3	TGTGCCATCAGCTCATGGGGGACTAGCGGGAGTAACAATACGCAGTATTTT	CAISSWGTSGSNNTQYF
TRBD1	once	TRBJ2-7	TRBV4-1	TGCGCCAGCAGCCTTAGGACAGGGGTCAATAATACCTACGAGCAGTACTTC	CASSLRTGVNNTYEQYF
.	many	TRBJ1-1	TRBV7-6	TGTGCCAGCAGCTTAGGAATTAACACTGAAGCTTTCTTT	CASSLGINTEAFF
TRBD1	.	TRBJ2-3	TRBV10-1	TGCGCCAGTTCCTTCGGACAGGTTAGCACAGATACGCAGTATTTT	CASSFGQVSTDTQYF
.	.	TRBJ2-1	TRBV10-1	TGCGCCAGCAGTGAGCCCATCGGGGCCTACAATGAGCAGTTCTTC	CASSEPIGAYNEQFF
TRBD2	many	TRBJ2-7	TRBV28	TGTGCCAGCAGTTCGGACTCCGCGGGGGCCTACGAGCAGTACTTC	CASSSDSAGAYEQYF
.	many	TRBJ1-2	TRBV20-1	TGCAGTGCTAGAGAGGGGGTTGGGGACTATGGCTACACCTTC	CSAREGVGDYGYTF
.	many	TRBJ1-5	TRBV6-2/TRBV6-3	TGTGCCAGCAGGCCGTTTCCGGGAGGCAATCAGCCCCAGCATTTT	CASRPFPGGNQPQHF
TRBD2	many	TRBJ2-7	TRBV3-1	TGTGCCAGCAGTGGTAGCGGGCCTTACGAGCAGTACTTC	CASSGSGPYEQYF
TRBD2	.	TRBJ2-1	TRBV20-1	TGCAGTGCTTCGACTAGCGGGGGGGCTCTGGATGAGCAGTTCTTC	CSASTSGGALDEQFF
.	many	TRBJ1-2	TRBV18	TGTGCCAGCTCACCGGGTAGGCAGGAGAACTATGGCTACACCTTC	CASSPGRQENYGYTF
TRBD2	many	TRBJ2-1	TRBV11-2	TGTGCCAGCAGCTATTCTAGCGGGAGGGCCGAGAATGAGCAGTTCTTC	CASSYSSGRAENEQFF
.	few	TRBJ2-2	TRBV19	TGTGCCAGTACCTCGGTCGCAGGGGCCACCGGGGAGCTGTTTTTT	CASTSVAGATGELFF
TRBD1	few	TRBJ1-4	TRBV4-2	TGTGCCAGCAGCCACACCTCCTGGCCAGGGGGAGGTGAAAAACTGTTTTTT	CASSHTSWPGGGEKLFF
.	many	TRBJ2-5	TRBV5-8	TGTGCCAGCAAGGCCGCGCATTCCCAAGAGACCCAGTACTTC	CASKAAHSQETQYF
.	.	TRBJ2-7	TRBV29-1	TGCAGCGGTTCTACAGGGCCGCAGGAGCAGTACTTC	CSGSTGPQEQYF
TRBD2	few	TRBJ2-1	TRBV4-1	TGCGCCAGCAGCCAAGACCCTCCCAGCGGGATGCGCAATGAGCAGTTCTTC	CASSQDPPSGMRNEQFF
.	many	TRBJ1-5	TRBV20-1	TGCAGTGCTAGAGATCGGGGGAACAATCAGCCCCAGCATTTT	CSARDRGNNQPQHF
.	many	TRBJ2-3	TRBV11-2	TGTGCCAGCAGCTCAGGACCCGGGCCCCCAGATACGCAGTATTTT	CASSSGPGPPDTQYF
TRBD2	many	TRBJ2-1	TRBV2	TGTGCCAGCAGTGTACTCGCGGGGGGTTACAATGAGCAGTTCTTC	CASSVLAGGYNEQFF
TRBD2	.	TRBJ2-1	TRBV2	TGTGCCAGCAGTACCGGGACTAGCGGGAGAGGCAATGAGCAGTTCTTC	CASSTGTSGRGNEQFF
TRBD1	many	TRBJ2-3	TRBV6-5	TGTGCCAGCAGTTACCGGTTCAGGGGGCTGACAGATACGCAGTATTTT	CASSYRFRGLTDTQYF